This T cell receptor beta chain came from a study of low-dose radiotherapy and immunotherapy resistance in tumors. V gave up 3 bases and J gave up 2 bases, with 14 bases separating them. The CDR3 extends over 15 amino acids. Germline V lookup: CDR1 MNHEY, CDR2 SVGAGI. TRAV- and TRBV-specific primers were used for first-strand cDNA, which covered alpha and beta chains. Using a constant-region primer together with a V-primer adapter, TCRs were subjected to 20 PCR cycles of amplification. TCRdb reprocessed the reads with MiXCR, giving one entry per CDR3 protein. Altogether 80,000 to 95,000 distinct CDR3 sequences are present, more than 8% being singletons, with the ten largest covering about 1%. Specified time point: before trial treatment. In its sample, this clonotype was seen many times.

The chain joins TRBV6-5 to TRBJ2-7; D remains unclear. This TCR was sampled from a male donor with prostate cancer. The sample in question was PBMCs, obtained before treatment. CDR3 amino acids: CASSYSFIGTYEQYF. CDR3 DNA: TGTGCCAGCAGTTATTCGTTCATTGGGACCTACGAGCAGTACTTC.